This T cell receptor (beta chain) came from a study of cytomegalovirus exposure and HLA in healthy donors. The germline V gene has CDR1 SGHAT and CDR2 FQNNGV. Germline trimming cut 5 bases from V and 11 bases from J; bases unmatched to any gene: 4. The CDR3 is 11 amino acids. Amplification used 60 Vbeta primers and 13 Jbeta primers. TCRdb keeps only in-frame clones here, not all; method: immunoSEQ multiplex PCR. This sample has roughly 160,000 clones, with about 68% found just once. Material: PBMCs. The source is a female donor in good health and CMV-seronegative. V is TRBV11-2 and J is TRBJ2-5; 8 positions match TRBD2. CDR3 sequence (DNA): TGTGCCAGCAGCCCCGGGAGGGAGCAGTACTTC. Translation gives CASSPGREQYF.